The source of this T cell receptor (beta chain) is a study of regulatory and conventional T cells in RAG deficiency. CDR3 length: 15 residues. Germline CDR1 is LNHNV and CDR2 is YYDKDF (reference sequence). The junction had 7 bases not matched to a gene; V was cut back by 0 bases and J by 6 bases. Measured with immunoSEQ multiplex PCR; TCRdb has only the in-frame clones, and not every one. Here the sample spans 30,000 to 40,000 clones, approximately 90% being singletons. The sample also formed part of further work on regulatory T cells. That report notes: The PCR used 52 TRBV and 13 TRBJ primers.

The source material was CD8+ T cells sorted from blood. The rearrangement joins TRBV15 to TRBJ1-1; 7 bases match TRBD1. The TCR was taken from a human donor in good health. Here the CDR3 reads CATSRDYAGQPEAFF. CDR3 sequence (DNA): TGTGCCACCAGCAGAGATTACGCGGGACAGCCTGAAGCTTTCTTT.